The 23 T cell receptor beta chains presented below share a single source sample, sequenced in a study of shared clonotypes between healthy human individuals. Clones were read by immunoSEQ multiplex PCR, and TCRdb kept only the in-frame ones, dropping some. This sample yields approximately 1,500,000 clones, of which 95% to 99% are seen a single time; 0.4% to 0.55% belongs to the top ten. The sequencing sample was made of naive CD4+ T cells sorted from blood. Subset defined: CD45RA+ positively selected. These receptors all come from a man younger than 45 in good health.

The V and J genes are TRBV19 and TRBJ2-3; a weak D match, TRBD2 (6 bases). Germline CDR1 reads LNHDA; CDR2 reads SQIVND (reference sequence). CDR3 length: 15 residues. Between the trimmed V and J ends, which lost 6 bases and 8 bases, there was a span of 21 bases. The CDR3 here is CASSPIGLAGGTQYF. In DNA, the CDR3 is TGTGCCAGTAGCCCTATTGGGCTAGCCGGGGGTACGCAGTATTTT.

This sequence joins TRBV5-6 and TRBJ2-6; a weak D match, TRBD1 (7 bases). Germline V gene sequence: CDR1 SGHDT, CDR2 YYEEEE. The CDR3 consists of 19 residues. V was shortened by 4 bases and J by 0 bases, with 20 bases between the two germline ends. The CDR3 is CASSTFGGGLSSGANVLTF. CDR3 in DNA: TGTGCCAGCAGCACCTTCGGAGGGGGCCTTAGCTCTGGGGCCAACGTCCTGACTTTC. Looking up the rest from reference TRBV5-6 and TRBJ2-6 gives the full variable domain: DAGVTQSPTHLIKTRGQQVTLRCSPKSGHDTVSWYQQALGQGPQFIFQYYEEEERQRGNFPDRFSGHQFPNYSSELNVNALLLGDSALYLCASSTFGGGLSSGANVLTFGAGSRLTVL.

This chain connects TRBV5-1 to TRBJ2-5; D is unresolved. The CDR3 runs to 14 residues. The germline V and J ends were trimmed by 3 bases and 2 bases, with 11 bases remaining between them. Germline V gene data show CDR1 as SGHRS and CDR2 as YFSETQ. As DNA, the CDR3 is TGCGCCAGCAGCTACCTACAGAATCAAGAGACCCAGTACTTC. Translation gives CASSYLQNQETQYF.

Comment on this clone: The same CDR3 is also encoded by other DNA sequences in this sample. The chain carries TRBV6-5 and TRBJ2-3; no reliable D call. Trimming shortened V by 0 bases and J by 2 bases, and 6 bases separated the two germline ends. CDR1 is MNHEY and CDR2 is SVGAGI in the germline V gene. This CDR3 contains 14 residues. The CDR3 here is CASSYSTSTDTQYF. The CDR3 coding sequence is TGTGCCAGCAGTTACTCGACCTCCACAGATACGCAGTATTTT.

The chain employs TRBV9 and TRBJ2-2; 7 bases line up with TRBD1. J lost 0 bases, V lost 4 bases, and 9 bases had no gene match. The germline V gene encodes CDR1 SGDLS and CDR2 YYNGEE. The CDR3 consists of 17 residues. The CDR3 sequence: CASSPADRSTNTGELFF. DNA of the CDR3: TGTGCCAGCAGCCCAGCGGACAGGTCTACGAACACCGGGGAGCTGTTTTTT.

CDR3 amino acids: CSGGDWIYEQYF. Here the CDR3 DNA reads TGCAGCGGGGGGGACTGGATTTACGAGCAGTACTTC. The chain carries TRBV29-1 and TRBJ2-7; possibly TRBD2 for D (6 bases). This CDR3 comprises 12 residues. Trimming shortened V by 7 bases and J by 4 bases, and 14 bases separated the two germline ends. The germline CDR1 and CDR2 sequences are SQVTM and ANQGSEA.

This chain uses TRBV5-1 with TRBJ2-1; a possible D gene is TRBD2 (5 bases). Germline V gene sequence: CDR1 SGHRS, CDR2 YFSETQ. Trimming removed 0 bases from V and 5 bases from J, with 15 bases in between. This CDR3 is built from 16 residues. In DNA form, the CDR3 reads TGCGCCAGCAGCTTGGCCGTAGGTAGCGAGAACAATGAGCAGTTCTTC. Translated: CASSLAVGSENNEQFF.

This chain joins TRBV6-5 and TRBJ2-5; D may be TRBD1 (5 bases). The length of the CDR3 is 16 residues. V shed 0 bases and J shed 7 bases, with 18 bases lying between them. Looked up from germline, CDR1 is MNHEY and CDR2 is SVGAGI. The CDR3 nucleotides read TGTGCCAGCAGTTACTCGCCAGAAAGGTCGCAGGGGACCCAGTACTTC. Its translation is CASSYSPERSQGTQYF.

V and J are TRBV29-1 and TRBJ2-5, with D tentatively TRBD1 (6 bases). V was cut by 2 bases and J by 4 bases, with 8 bases left in between. Per the germline V gene, CDR1 is SQVTM and CDR2 is ANQGSEA. This CDR3 has 12 residues. In nucleotides, the CDR3 is TGCAGCGTTGAAAGGACAGTAGAGACCCAGTACTTC. Translated: CSVERTVETQYF.

Regarding this clone: A read error may produce the germline difference seen at one junction end. The gene calls are TRBV27 and TRBJ2-7; TRBD2 aligns across 15 bases. The germline V gene has CDR1 MNHEY and CDR2 SMNVEV (reference sequence). This CDR3 spans 19 amino acids. The CDR3 nucleotides read TGTGCCAGCAGCTTATACGGACTAGCGGGAGGGCCTTCCTACGAGCGGCAGTACTTC. This codes for CASSLYGLAGGPSYERQYF.

The CDR3 DNA follows: TGTGCCAGCAGCACCCATTTAGGGGGCTCCTACAATGAGCAGTTCTTC. Protein product: CASSTHLGGSYNEQFF. The chain carries TRBV9 and TRBJ2-1, with a weak D call TRBD1 (6 bases). V lost 4 bases to trimming and J lost 0 bases, with 14 bases between them. Germline loops: CDR1 SGDLS, CDR2 YYNGEE. There are 16 residues in the CDR3.

V is TRBV7-2 and J is TRBJ2-7; D may be TRBD1 (6 bases). CDR1 is SGHTA and CDR2 is FQGNSA in the germline V gene. Trimming removed 5 bases at V and 3 bases at J, with 11 bases between. CDR3 length equals 13 residues. CDR3 protein: CASSPRGHYEQYF. The CDR3 coding sequence is TGTGCCAGCAGCCCCAGGGGACACTACGAGCAGTACTTC. The full variable domain, with the rest looked up from reference TRBV7-2 and TRBJ2-7, is GAGVSQSPSNKVTEKGKDVELRCDPISGHTALYWYRQSLGQGLEFLIYFQGNSAPDKSGLPSDRFSAERTGGSVSTLTIQRTQQEDSAVYLCASSPRGHYEQYFGPGTRLTVT.

In regard to this clone: The sample has other DNA sequences that encode this CDR3 too. V is TRBV29-1 and J is TRBJ2-3; tentatively, D is TRBD1 (5 bases). Germline CDR1 reads SQVTM; CDR2 reads ANQGSEA. The CDR3 is made up of 12 amino acids. V was cut by 3 bases and J by 3 bases, with 7 bases left in between. The CDR3 nucleotides read TGCAGCGTTGAGCAGGGAACAGATACGCAGTATTTT. Translating it yields CSVEQGTDTQYF.

About this clone itself: Additional DNA sequences in this sample encode the identical CDR3. V gene TRBV7-2 combines with J gene TRBJ2-6; D may be TRBD1 (7 bases). The ends were cut back, 2 bases at V and 0 bases at J, with 8 bases in the middle. The CDR3 runs to 16 residues. Germline loops: CDR1 SGHTA, CDR2 FQGNSA. CDR3 loop: CASSLQGGSGANVLTF. In DNA, the CDR3 is TGTGCCAGCAGCTTACAGGGGGGCTCTGGGGCCAACGTCCTGACTTTC.

The rearrangement uses TRBV5-1 and TRBJ2-1; 12 bases match TRBD2. This CDR3 is built from 18 residues. V was pared by 2 bases and J by 6 bases, with 12 bases of the junction left unmatched. From germline, CDR1 is SGHRS and CDR2 YFSETQ. The CDR3 region is CASSLQRLAGGPPNEQFF. The CDR3 nucleotides read TGCGCCAGCAGCTTACAACGCCTAGCGGGAGGGCCTCCCAATGAGCAGTTCTTC. The full variable domain, rest sourced from reference TRBV5-1 and TRBJ2-1, is KAGVTQTPRYLIKTRGQQVTLSCSPISGHRSVSWYQQTPGQGLQFLFEYFSETQRNKGNFPGRFSGRQFSNSRSEMNVSTLELGDSALYLCASSLQRLAGGPPNEQFFGPGTRLTVL.

The chain uses TRBV28 and TRBJ1-5, with TRBD1 identical over 9 bases. This CDR3 comprises 17 residues. The germline CDR1 and CDR2 sequences are MDHEN and SYDVKM. J lost 5 bases, V lost 0 bases, and 8 bases had no gene match. CDR3 loop: CASSLWRGQGYDQPQHF. DNA of the CDR3: TGTGCCAGCAGTTTATGGAGGGGACAGGGTTATGATCAGCCCCAGCATTTT.

This chain joins TRBV5-4 and TRBJ1-1; D might be TRBD1 (5 bases). The CDR3 runs to 15 residues. The V and J ends lost 4 bases and 0 bases respectively, with 13 bases between them. Germline V gene lookup returns CDR1 SGHNT and CDR2 YYREEE (reference sequence). The CDR3 DNA reads as TGTGCCAGCAGCCCATTACAGGAAATGAACACTGAAGCTTTCTTT. This codes for CASSPLQEMNTEAFF.

J is TRBJ2-1 and V is TRBV13, with 11 bases identical to TRBD1. CDR3 length: 16 amino acids. V lost 6 bases, J lost 4 bases, and 8 bases stayed unmatched. Germline CDR1 PRHDT, CDR2 FYEKMQ (reference sequence). CDR3 sequence (DNA): TGTGCCAGCAGTTCCGGGACAGGGGGGTTGTACAATGAGCAGTTCTTC. Translating gives CASSSGTGGLYNEQFF.

V usage is TRBV28 and J usage is TRBJ2-7, with D possibly being TRBD1 (5 bases). This CDR3 contains 15 residues. The V gene's germline CDR1 is MDHEN and CDR2 SYDVKM. V was pared by 2 bases and J by 5 bases, with 16 bases between. In DNA form, the CDR3 reads TGTGCCAGCAGTTTACGGTTTGGCCCCAGGGACGAGCAGTACTTC. This sequence encodes CASSLRFGPRDEQYF. The full variable domain, completed using reference TRBV28 and TRBJ2-7, is DVKVTQSSRYLVKRTGEKVFLECVQDMDHENMFWYRQDPGLGLRLIYFSYDVKMKEKGDIPEGYSVSREKKERFSLILESASTNQTSMYLCASSLRFGPRDEQYFGPGTRLTVT.

The CDR3 coding sequence is TGTGCCAGCAGCTCGCAGGGTAGGGGTTCCTACGAGCAGTACTTC. Encoded protein: CASSSQGRGSYEQYF. The chain recombines TRBV5-8 with TRBJ2-7; D may be TRBD1 (5 bases). Germline V gives CDR1 SGHTS, CDR2 YDEGEE. The CDR3 contains 15 residues. V was shortened by 3 bases and J by 1 base, with 14 bases between the two germline ends.

This sequence joins TRBV5-4 and TRBJ2-2, with TRBD2 as a possible D gene (7 bases). With 8 bases removed from V and 4 bases from J, the gap between germline ends came to 24 bases. Germline-derived CDR1 and CDR2 are SGHNT and YYREEE (reference sequence). There are 17 residues in the CDR3. The CDR3 is CASKHMGEGGPTGELFF. The DNA of the CDR3 is TGTGCCAGTAAACACATGGGGGAGGGGGGACCCACCGGGGAGCTGTTTTTT.

The CDR3, as DNA: TGTGCCAGCAGTTCCCCTAGCGGTTCGAACACCGGGGAGCTGTTTTTT. It yields the protein CASSSPSGSNTGELFF. The chain couples TRBV6-6 to TRBJ2-2; 7 bases are a match to TRBD2. Trimming at V came to 4 bases and at J to 0 bases, leaving 5 bases not matched to a gene. Germline V lookup: CDR1 MNHNY, CDR2 SVGAGI (reference sequence). CDR3 length: 16 residues.

V is TRBV30 and J is TRBJ1-3; D is ambiguous. This CDR3 spans 12 amino acids. CDR1 GTSNPN and CDR2 SVGIG come from the germline V gene (reference sequence). The ends were cut back, 0 bases at V and 7 bases at J, with 7 bases in the middle. Written as DNA, the CDR3 is TGTGCCTGGAGTGTACTAGCGAACACCATATATTTT. This translates into CAWSVLANTIYF.